This T cell receptor (beta chain) was profiled in a study of shared clonotypes between healthy human individuals. The CDR3 is 13 residues long. Per germline, CDR1 SEHNR and CDR2 FQNEAQ (reference sequence). V was cut by 5 bases and J by 11 bases, with 15 bases left in between. All donors were Caucasian adults living in Nashville, Tennessee. Some clones are missing from TCRdb's copy, which holds only in-frame ones; the method was immunoSEQ multiplex PCR. The sample lists hundreds of thousands of clones; 60% to 85% were seen once. With regard to this clone: Its target is unknown.

Notes on the study in general: The genetic and exposure-history diversity represented was limited by few donors.

The chain is built from TRBV7-9 and TRBJ2-2; the D call may be TRBD1 or TRBD2 (5 bases each). This TCR was sampled from a woman between 40 and 50 years old in good health. Some clones in this sample may be carry-over from other donors' samples. What was sequenced was PBMCs. Here the CDR3 reads CASSTGEGTELFF. The CDR3 DNA follows: TGTGCCAGCAGCACAGGAGAAGGGACCGAGCTGTTTTTT. The variable domain in full, completed from reference TRBV7-9 and TRBJ2-2, reads DTGVSQNPRHKITKRGQNVTFRCDPISEHNRLYWYRQTLGQGPEFLTYFQNEAQLEKSRLLSDRFSAERPKGSFSTLEIQRTEQGDSAMYLCASSTGEGTELFFGEGSRLTVL.